The 32 T cell receptor beta chains below were found in one sample sequenced in a study of cytomegalovirus exposure and HLA in healthy donors. Sequencing used immunoSEQ multiplex PCR; TCRdb keeps in-frame clones, though not all of them. The sample holds 200,000 to 250,000 clones, around four fifths seen once. Sequencing was done on a sample of PBMCs. These receptors were taken from a woman aged 18-29 years in good health and CMV-seronegative.

The CDR3 here is CASSLIASVNEQYF. In DNA, the CDR3 is TGTGCCAGCAGTTTGATTGCTAGCGTGAACGAGCAGTACTTC. This sequence joins TRBV28 and TRBJ2-7, with a possible D match to TRBD2 (6 bases). Germline CDR1 and CDR2: MDHEN and SYDVKM. The CDR3 covers 14 residues. V lost 3 bases, J lost 5 bases, and 14 bases lay in between.

CDR3 DNA sequence: TGCAGCGTTGATCGTCTAGCGGGAGACAGTGAGCAGTTCTTC. Translating gives CSVDRLAGDSEQFF. The chain carries TRBV29-1 and TRBJ2-1; 10 positions match TRBD2. Germline CDR1 SQVTM, CDR2 ANQGSEA. The junction had 8 bases not matched to a gene; V was cut back by 3 bases and J by 9 bases. The CDR3 runs 14 residues.

CDR3 region: CASSPGSGTEAFF. CDR3 in DNA: TGTGCCAGCTCACCGGGAAGTGGCACTGAAGCTTTCTTT. The V gene is TRBV18, the J gene TRBJ1-1; D remains ambiguous. Trimming took 3 bases from V and 4 from J, leaving 9 bases between them. The CDR3 extends over 13 amino acids. The germline V gene has CDR1 KGHSH and CDR2 LQKENI.

The rearrangement uses TRBV4-1 and TRBJ1-4; 8 nucleotides align to TRBD1. The CDR3 loop spans 15 amino acids. The V gene end was trimmed by 3 bases and the J gene end by 7 bases; junction bases not matched to a gene: 7. CDR1 MGHRA and CDR2 YSYEKL come from the germline V gene. The CDR3 DNA is TGCGCCAGCAGCCATGGGGACAGGAGTCCTGAAAAACTGTTTTTT. It encodes CASSHGDRSPEKLFF.

V and J are TRBV28 and TRBJ1-1, with D perhaps matching TRBD1 (5 bases). Trimming left V 3 bases short and J 1 base short, with 15 bases between. The germline gives CDR1 MDHEN, CDR2 SYDVKM. The CDR3 loop spans 16 amino acids. The CDR3 spells CASSFPAGKGNTEAFF. CDR3 nucleotide sequence: TGTGCCAGCAGTTTCCCCGCAGGGAAGGGGAACACTGAAGCTTTCTTT. Together with reference TRBV28 and TRBJ1-1, the CDR3 gives the full variable domain: DVKVTQSSRYLVKRTGEKVFLECVQDMDHENMFWYRQDPGLGLRLIYFSYDVKMKEKGDIPEGYSVSREKKERFSLILESASTNQTSMYLCASSFPAGKGNTEAFFGQGTRLTVV.

The chain is built from TRBV7-9 and TRBJ1-1, with 8 bases identical to TRBD1. CDR1 SEHNR and CDR2 FQNEAQ come from the germline V gene (reference sequence). The CDR3 is made up of 15 amino acids. The V segment lost 0 bases and the J segment 4 bases; nucleotides outside the gene matches: 4. The CDR3 is CASSLAGQGATEAFF. The CDR3, as DNA: TGTGCCAGCAGCTTAGCGGGGCAGGGGGCCACTGAAGCTTTCTTT. Variable domain in full (rest from reference TRBV7-9 and TRBJ1-1): DTGVSQNPRHKITKRGQNVTFRCDPISEHNRLYWYRQTLGQGPEFLTYFQNEAQLEKSRLLSDRFSAERPKGSFSTLEIQRTEQGDSAMYLCASSLAGQGATEAFFGQGTRLTVV.

The rearrangement links TRBV5-1 to TRBJ2-5; 14 bases match TRBD2. V lost 4 bases to trimming and J lost 5 bases; unmatched junction nucleotides: 7. The CDR3 totals 16 residues. Germline CDR1 SGHRS, CDR2 YFSETQ. Written as DNA, the CDR3 is TGCGCCAGCAGCCCGGGGACTAGCGGGAGTGGGGAGACCCAGTACTTC. Its translation is CASSPGTSGSGETQYF.

This chain links TRBV5-6 with TRBJ1-5; tentative D call: TRBD1 (5 bases). Germline CDR1 and CDR2: SGHDT and YYEEEE. The CDR3 contains 15 residues. V was clipped by 3 bases and J by 5 bases, with 15 bases between them. In DNA, the CDR3 is TGTGCCAGCAGCTCGTGGACAAGAAATGATCAGCCCCAGCATTTT. Its protein is CASSSWTRNDQPQHF.

This chain joins TRBV30 and TRBJ1-2, with no clear D. The CDR3 loop spans 13 amino acids. In germline, CDR1 is GTSNPN, CDR2 SVGIG (reference sequence). The V gene lost 4 bases and the J gene lost 0 bases, with 9 bases spanning the gap. The CDR3 nucleotides read TGTGCCTGGACGGGGTTAGCTAACTATGGCTACACCTTC. Translated, it gives CAWTGLANYGYTF.

CDR3 DNA: TGTGCCAGCAGCGGGGGGAAGCAGAGCTCCTACAATGAGCAGTTCTTC. Translated: CASSGGKQSSYNEQFF. The chain is built from TRBV9 and TRBJ2-1; either TRBD1 or TRBD2 may supply D (5 bases each). The CDR3 sequence is 16 residues long. V dropped 3 bases and J dropped 0 bases, with 13 bases sitting between them. Germline V gives CDR1 SGDLS, CDR2 YYNGEE. The complete variable domain, with remaining parts taken from reference TRBV9 and TRBJ2-1, reads DSGVTQTPKHLITATGQRVTLRCSPRSGDLSVYWYQQSLDQGLQFLIQYYNGEERAKGNILERFSAQQFPDLHSELNLSSLELGDSALYFCASSGGKQSSYNEQFFGPGTRLTVL.

The chain is built from TRBV7-3 and TRBJ1-1, with D perhaps matching TRBD1 (5 bases). The V gene lost 5 bases and the J gene lost 7 bases, with 17 bases spanning the gap. The CDR3 is 14 residues long. Looked up from germline, CDR1 is SGHTA and CDR2 is FQGTGA. The CDR3 region is CASSPRGGDDEAFF. The CDR3 DNA is TGTGCCAGCAGCCCCCGGGGAGGGGATGATGAAGCTTTCTTT.

The V and J genes are TRBV19 and TRBJ1-2; D is undetermined. Per germline, CDR1 LNHDA and CDR2 SQIVND (reference sequence). Trimming removed 6 bases from V and 8 bases from J, with 13 bases in between. This CDR3 spans 12 amino acids. Here the CDR3 reads CASSYSQIGYTF. The CDR3 DNA reads as TGTGCCAGTAGCTATTCTCAGATAGGCTACACCTTC.

The chain combines TRBV5-6 with TRBJ1-3; 8 nucleotides line up with TRBD1. J was trimmed by 2 bases and V by 4 bases; bases with no gene match: 5. CDR1 and CDR2 from the germline V gene are SGHDT and YYEEEE. The CDR3 extends over 15 amino acids. This CDR3 reads CASSPPTGAGNTIYF. The CDR3 bases are TGTGCCAGCAGCCCCCCGACAGGGGCTGGAAACACCATATATTTT.

The genes are TRBV6-4 and TRBJ1-2, with D unresolved. V was shortened by 3 bases and J by 5 bases, with 13 bases between the two germline ends. Looked up from germline, CDR1 is MRHNA and CDR2 is SNTAGT. CDR3 length: 14 residues. CDR3 sequence: CASSEELFAYGYTF. CDR3 in DNA: TGTGCCAGCAGTGAGGAGTTATTCGCTTATGGCTACACCTTC.

This chain connects TRBV5-1 to TRBJ2-7, with 9 bases matching TRBD2. With 0 bases clipped from V and 0 bases from J, the junction kept 7 bases outside the gene matches. The CDR3 runs to 17 residues. Looked up from germline, CDR1 is SGHRS and CDR2 is YFSETQ. CDR3 amino acids: CASSLAGLAGLSYEQYF. The DNA of the CDR3 is TGCGCCAGCAGCTTGGCCGGGCTAGCGGGGCTCTCCTACGAGCAGTACTTC.

The chain uses TRBV10-2 and TRBJ2-1; 9 bases match TRBD2. The CDR3 runs 16 residues. The germline V gene encodes CDR1 WSHSY and CDR2 SAAADI. The junction had 12 bases not matched to a gene; V was cut back by 7 bases and J by 5 bases. The CDR3 region has the DNA TGCGCCAGCACCGAGGGTATATTAGCGGGAGACAATGAGCAGTTCTTC. Amino acids: CASTEGILAGDNEQFF.

In its sample, this clone was seen a few times. This chain uses TRBV19 with TRBJ1-5; D is possibly TRBD1 (5 bases). V gave up 5 bases and J gave up 0 bases, with 5 bases separating them. Germline assignment: CDR1 LNHDA and CDR2 SQIVND (reference sequence). This CDR3 is built from 13 residues. The DNA for the CDR3 is TGTGCCAGTAGTGACAGTAGCAATCAGCCCCAGCATTTT. As protein: CASSDSSNQPQHF.

The chain employs TRBV5-6 and TRBJ2-7; D possibly corresponds to TRBD2 (5 bases). Between the trimmed V and J ends, which lost 1 base and 3 bases, there was a span of 11 bases. The CDR3 runs to 14 residues. The germline CDR1 and CDR2 sequences are SGHDT and YYEEEE. The CDR3 DNA reads as TGTGCCAGCAGCTTGAATGGTGGGAGCTACGAGCAGTACTTC. Protein: CASSLNGGSYEQYF.

The CDR3 DNA reads as TGTGCCAGCAGCTTAGCTACAGGGAATGGCAATCAGCCCCAGCATTTT. Translating gives CASSLATGNGNQPQHF. The V gene is TRBV7-8, the J gene TRBJ1-5; TRBD1 is a possible D gene (6 bases). This CDR3 has 16 residues. Germline-derived CDR1 and CDR2 are SGHVS and FQNEAQ. Trimming pared 0 bases from V and 2 bases from J, leaving 11 bases between.

V gene TRBV10-2 combines with J gene TRBJ2-1, with D tentatively TRBD2 (6 bases). The length of the CDR3 is 15 residues. Germline CDR1 and CDR2: WSHSY and SAAADI. Between the trimmed V and J ends, which lost 7 bases and 3 bases, there was a span of 16 bases. CDR3 in DNA: TGCGCCAGCAAAGTTCCCGGGAGCGGCTACAATGAGCAGTTCTTC. Translating it yields CASKVPGSGYNEQFF.

The J gene is TRBJ2-1, the V gene TRBV12-2; TRBD1, the table's D call, lacks a check against the DNA. TRBV12-2 is described as a pseudogene. The CDR3 runs 17 residues. The CDR3 nucleotides are TGTGCAAGTCGCTTAGCGGGACAGGGGGCTTCCTACAATGAGCAGTTCTTC. Its translation is CASRLAGQGASYNEQFF.

The V and J genes are TRBV25-1 and TRBJ1-2; no firm D call. The CDR3 sequence is 13 residues long. V gave up 7 bases and J gave up 4 bases, with 13 bases separating them. The germline V gene has CDR1 MGHDK and CDR2 SYGVNS. CDR3 nucleotides: TGTGCCAGCATCCCCGCCGGCCGCTATGGCTACACCTTC. It specifies CASIPAGRYGYTF.

The rearrangement uses TRBV4-1 and TRBJ2-1; 10 positions agree with TRBD2. The CDR3 is 13 amino acids. The trim removed 2 bases at V and 13 bases at J, leaving 5 bases unmatched. Germline-derived CDR1 and CDR2 are MGHRA and YSYEKL. In DNA, the CDR3 is TGCGCCAGCAGCCAACCCGGACTAGCGGCACAGTTCTTC. This sequence encodes CASSQPGLAAQFF.

The chain carries TRBV10-1 and TRBJ2-7; 14 bases map to TRBD2. Per germline, CDR1 WNHNN and CDR2 SYGVQD (reference sequence). The ends lost 0 bases at V and 7 bases at J; junction bases unmatched: 5. The CDR3 totals 16 residues. In DNA, the CDR3 is TGCGCCAGCAGTGAGTCTGGACTAGCGGGGGGTCGTGAGCAGTACTTC. Residues: CASSESGLAGGREQYF.

About this clone itself: The identical CDR3 is also encoded by other nucleotide sequences in the sample. This sequence joins TRBV2 and TRBJ1-5, with 7 positions matching TRBD1. In germline, CDR1 is SNHLY, CDR2 FYNNEI. Trimming cost V 5 bases and J 6 bases; bases outside gene matches: 7. The CDR3 runs 14 residues. The CDR3 region is CASSSQGLGQPQHF. The CDR3 DNA reads TGTGCCAGCAGTTCACAGGGGCTAGGTCAGCCCCAGCATTTT.

The genes are TRBV19 and TRBJ2-1; 8 bases are a match to TRBD2. The V segment lost 3 bases and the J segment 8 bases; nucleotides outside the gene matches: 9. This CDR3 comprises 15 residues. Germline V gene data show CDR1 as LNHDA and CDR2 as SQIVND (reference sequence). The CDR3 nucleotides read TGTGCCAGTAGTATCTGGAGCGGGAGTAGGGATGAGCAGTTCTTC. Translation gives CASSIWSGSRDEQFF. The whole variable domain, remainder taken from reference TRBV19 and TRBJ2-1, is DGGITQSPKYLFRKEGQNVTLSCEQNLNHDAMYWYRQDPGQGLRLIYYSQIVNDFQKGDIAEGYSVSREKKESFPLTVTSAQKNPTAFYLCASSIWSGSRDEQFFGPGTRLTVL.

The rearrangement links TRBV29-1 to TRBJ1-1; D is unclear. The CDR3 length is 13 residues. Germline CDR1 reads SQVTM; CDR2 reads ANQGSEA. V was cut by 2 bases and J by 1 base, with 8 bases left in between. CDR3 loop: CSVERAGNTEAFF. The CDR3 DNA is TGCAGCGTTGAAAGGGCAGGGAACACTGAAGCTTTCTTT.

This CDR3 is CASSAGLSNQPQHF. Here the CDR3 DNA reads TGTGCCAGCTCAGCGGGGCTTAGCAATCAGCCCCAGCATTTT. The genes are TRBV18 and TRBJ1-5; weak D call: TRBD1 (5 bases). CDR1 and CDR2 from the germline V gene are KGHSH and LQKENI. Trimming shortened V by 5 bases and J by 0 bases, and 8 bases separated the two germline ends. The CDR3 loop spans 14 amino acids.

The chain has TRBV6-5 and TRBJ2-2; 8 bases are a match to TRBD2. Germline trimming cut 2 bases from V and 4 bases from J; bases unmatched to any gene: 3. This CDR3 comprises 15 residues. CDR1 and CDR2 (germline): MNHEY, SVGAGI. CDR3 bases: TGTGCCAGCAGTTACGAGGCGGGAGGCACCGGGGAGCTGTTTTTT. This codes for CASSYEAGGTGELFF.

This clone showed up just a few times. V usage is TRBV14 and J usage is TRBJ2-7; TRBD2 aligns across 7 bases. Trimming at V came to 3 bases and at J to 2 bases, leaving 10 bases not matched to a gene. The CDR3 sequence is 16 residues long. The germline gives CDR1 SGHDN, CDR2 FVKESK. The chain's CDR3 is CASSQGPGTKTYEQYF. CDR3 coding DNA: TGTGCCAGCAGCCAGGGACCCGGGACTAAGACCTACGAGCAGTACTTC.

V gene TRBV2 combines with J gene TRBJ2-3; D is perhaps TRBD1 (6 bases). The germline gives CDR1 SNHLY, CDR2 FYNNEI. The CDR3 spans 14 residues. V lost 9 bases to trimming and J lost 2 bases, with 15 bases between them. Written as DNA, the CDR3 is TGTGCCAGTCAGGAGTGGGGGCTCACAGATACGCAGTATTTT. The encoded protein is CASQEWGLTDTQYF.

The V call is TRBV7-8, the J call TRBJ1-2; 12 bases fit TRBD1. Germline CDR1 is SGHVS and CDR2 is FQNEAQ. The ends lost 5 bases at V and 3 bases at J; junction bases unmatched: 13. The CDR3 is 18 residues long. The CDR3 spells CASSPRLGQGATDYGYTF. The CDR3 coding sequence is TGTGCCAGCAGCCCCCGTTTGGGACAGGGGGCGACCGACTATGGCTACACCTTC.